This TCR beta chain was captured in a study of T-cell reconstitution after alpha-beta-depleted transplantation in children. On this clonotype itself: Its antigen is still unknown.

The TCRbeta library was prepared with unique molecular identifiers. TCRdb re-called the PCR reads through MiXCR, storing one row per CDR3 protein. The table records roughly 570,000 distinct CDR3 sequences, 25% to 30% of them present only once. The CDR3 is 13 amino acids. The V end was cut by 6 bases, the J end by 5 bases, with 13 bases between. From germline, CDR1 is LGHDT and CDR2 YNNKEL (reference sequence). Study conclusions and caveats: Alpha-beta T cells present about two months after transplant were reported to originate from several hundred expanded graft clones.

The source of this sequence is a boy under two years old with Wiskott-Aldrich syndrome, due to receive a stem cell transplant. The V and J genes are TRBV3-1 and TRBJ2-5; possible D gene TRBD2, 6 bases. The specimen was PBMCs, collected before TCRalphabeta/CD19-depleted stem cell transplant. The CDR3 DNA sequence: TGTGCCAGCAGTGTGACTAGAGCGGAGACCCAGTACTTC. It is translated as CASSVTRAETQYF.